This T cell receptor beta chain was recovered during a study of neoadjuvant anti-PD-1 for oral cavity cancer. Study summary: Patients mostly received three to four biweekly nivolumab doses at 3 mg/kg before surgery.

Study-level points and caveats: Pretreatment Treg/Th17 ratio correlated inversely with post-treatment tumor clonality.

The repertoire was sequenced with immunoSEQ multiplex PCR; TCRdb's copy has only in-frame clones and lacks some. Altogether around 8,000 clones are present, 55% to 65% being singletons, with the ten largest covering approximately 3%. The sample's time point: after neoadjuvant nivolumab, at surgical resection. Blood cells were analyzed directly, without culture or expansion. V lost 3 bases and J lost 5, with 16 bases in between. Germline V gene lookup returns CDR1 LNHDA and CDR2 SQIVND (reference sequence). This CDR3 is built from 15 residues. With regard to this clone: Its antigen is unidentified.

The origin of this receptor is a person aged 40 to 85 with oral cavity squamous cell carcinoma. The sample consisted of PBMCs, taken after nivolumab (anti-PD-1) treatment. This chain joins TRBV19 and TRBJ2-5; possible D gene TRBD2, 5 bases. The CDR3 DNA follows: TGTGCCAGTAGTATGTGGAGTATGGGCGGGGAGACCCAGTACTTC. Its translation: CASSMWSMGGETQYF.